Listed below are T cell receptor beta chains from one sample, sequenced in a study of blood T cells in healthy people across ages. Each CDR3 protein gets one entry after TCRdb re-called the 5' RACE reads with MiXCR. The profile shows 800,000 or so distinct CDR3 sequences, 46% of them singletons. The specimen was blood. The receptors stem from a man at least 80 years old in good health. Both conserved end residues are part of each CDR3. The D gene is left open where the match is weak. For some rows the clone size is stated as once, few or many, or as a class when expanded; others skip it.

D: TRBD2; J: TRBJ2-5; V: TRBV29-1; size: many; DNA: TGCAGCGTGAGGGGGACTAGAGGGAACCAAGAGACCCAGTACTTC; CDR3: CSVRGTRGNQETQYF
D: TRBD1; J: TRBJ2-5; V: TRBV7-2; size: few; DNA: TGTGCCAGCAGCCTCCACAGGGGGGCTCAAGAGACCCAGTACTTC; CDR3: CASSLHRGAQETQYF
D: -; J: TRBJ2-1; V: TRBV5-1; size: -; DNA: TGCGCCAGCAGCAGGCGGGCGGGCCGGGATGAGCAGTTCTTC; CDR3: CASSRRAGRDEQFF
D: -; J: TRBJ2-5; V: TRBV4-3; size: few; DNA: TGCGCCAGCAGCCAAGATAGAGGGGAAGAGACCCAGTACTTC; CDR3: CASSQDRGEETQYF
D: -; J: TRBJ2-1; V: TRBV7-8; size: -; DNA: TGTGCCAGCAGCCCATGGGCGGGGACCTACAATGAGCAGTTCTTC; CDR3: CASSPWAGTYNEQFF
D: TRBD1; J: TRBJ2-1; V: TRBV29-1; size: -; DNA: TGCAGCGTTGCCCGGGACAGGGGGCAAGGGAAGAATGAGCAGTTCTTC; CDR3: CSVARDRGQGKNEQFF
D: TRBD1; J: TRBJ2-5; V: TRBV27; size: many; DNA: TGTGCCAGCAGGACAGGGGGCAGGAGAGAGACCCAGTACTTC; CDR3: CASRTGGRRETQYF
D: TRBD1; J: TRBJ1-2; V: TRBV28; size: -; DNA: TGTGCCAGCAGTGGCGATGGACAGGGCGCACGGGGCTACACCTTC; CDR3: CASSGDGQGARGYTF
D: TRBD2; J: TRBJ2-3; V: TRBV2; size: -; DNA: TGTGCCAGCAGTGAGAGGTCTAGCGGGAGAAGGTCAGATACGCAGTATTTT; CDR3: CASSERSSGRRSDTQYF
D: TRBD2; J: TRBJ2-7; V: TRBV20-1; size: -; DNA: TGCAGTGCTAGAGAAGACGGGAGGGTCTACGAGCAGTACTTC; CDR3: CSAREDGRVYEQYF
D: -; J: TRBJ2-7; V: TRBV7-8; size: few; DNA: TGTGCCAGCAGCTTAGGAGTAGTGGGAGGAACTTCCTACGAGCAGTACTTC; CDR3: CASSLGVVGGTSYEQYF
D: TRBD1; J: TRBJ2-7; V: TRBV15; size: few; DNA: TGTGCCACCAGCACTGGAGGGACAGGCTACGAGCAGTACTTC; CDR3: CATSTGGTGYEQYF
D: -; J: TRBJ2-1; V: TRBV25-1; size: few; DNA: TGTGCCAGCATCCCCCGGGACAACGACAATGAGCAGTTCTTC; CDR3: CASIPRDNDNEQFF
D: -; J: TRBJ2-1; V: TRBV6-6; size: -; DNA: TGTGCCAGCAGTCCCCGATGGCAAGAGACCCAGTTCTTC; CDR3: CASSPRWQETQFF
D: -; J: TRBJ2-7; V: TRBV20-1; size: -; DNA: TGCAGTGCTAGAGATGGATCAGGGGTGGGATATTTCCACGAGCAGTACTTC; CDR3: CSARDGSGVGYFHEQYF
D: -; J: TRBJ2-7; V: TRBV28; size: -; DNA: TGTGCCAGCACAACTGCCTACGAGCAGTACTTC; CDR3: CASTTAYEQYF
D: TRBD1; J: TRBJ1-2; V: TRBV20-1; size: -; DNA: TGCAGTGCGGGCGGACAGGGGGCTACTAACTATGGCTACACCTTC; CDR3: CSAGGQGATNYGYTF
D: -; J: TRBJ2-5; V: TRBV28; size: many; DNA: TGTGCCAGCAGTCGCAGGGGGGGCGCGGAGACCCAGTACTTC; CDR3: CASSRRGGAETQYF
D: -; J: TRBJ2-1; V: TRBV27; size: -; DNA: TGTGCCAGCAGCTTGAGCTCCTACAATGCGCAGTTCTTC; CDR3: CASSLSSYNAQFF
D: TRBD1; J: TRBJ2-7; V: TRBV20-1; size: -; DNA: TGCAGTGCTAGAGATCAGGGACAGGGATACGAGCAGTACTTC; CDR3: CSARDQGQGYEQYF
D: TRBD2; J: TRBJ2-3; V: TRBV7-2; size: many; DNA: TGTGCCAGCAGCACCGGACTAGCGGGACCCCGCGCGCAGTATTTT; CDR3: CASSTGLAGPRAQYF
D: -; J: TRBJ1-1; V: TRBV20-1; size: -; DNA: TGCAGTGCTATAAGGCCGGGACCCAGGGGCGCTGAAGCTTTCTTT; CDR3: CSAIRPGPRGAEAFF
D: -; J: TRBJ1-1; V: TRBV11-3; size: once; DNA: TGTGCCAGCAGCTTAGGCGCAGGGACCACTGAAGCTTTCTTT; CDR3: CASSLGAGTTEAFF
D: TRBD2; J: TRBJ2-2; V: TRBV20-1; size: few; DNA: TGCAGTGCTAGGGATAGCGGGAGGGCCACCGGGGAGCTGTTTTTT; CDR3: CSARDSGRATGELFF
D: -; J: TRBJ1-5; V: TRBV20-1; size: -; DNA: TGCAGTGCTAGAGATGTCAGGGGAGGTCAGCCCCAGCATTTT; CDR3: CSARDVRGGQPQHF
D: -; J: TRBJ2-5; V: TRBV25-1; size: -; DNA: TGTGCCAGCAGTGAATACCTAGACAGACGAGAGACCCAGTACTTC; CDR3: CASSEYLDRRETQYF
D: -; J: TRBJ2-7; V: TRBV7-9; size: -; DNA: TGTGCCAGCAGCTCATCCCGGACGGTCCTGGTCGAGCAGTACTTC; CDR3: CASSSSRTVLVEQYF
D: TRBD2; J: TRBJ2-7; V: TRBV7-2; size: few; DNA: TGTGCCAGCAGTTTGGGTTTGCTAGCGGGAGAGCAGTACTTC; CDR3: CASSLGLLAGEQYF
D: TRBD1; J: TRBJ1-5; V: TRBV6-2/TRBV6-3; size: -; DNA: TGTGCCAGCAGTTACGCCGGGACAGGGTATCAGCCCCAGCATTTT; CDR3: CASSYAGTGYQPQHF
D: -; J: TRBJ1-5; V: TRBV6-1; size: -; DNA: TGTGCCACCAGTGAAGTGGGAGGCAATCAGCCCCAGCATTTT; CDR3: CATSEVGGNQPQHF
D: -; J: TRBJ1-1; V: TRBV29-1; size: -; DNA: TGCAGCGTTGAAGAAACAAAAGAGTCTGAAGCTTTCTTT; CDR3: CSVEETKESEAFF
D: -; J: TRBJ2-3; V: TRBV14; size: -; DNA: TGTGCCAGCAGCCGTATATCAGGGGAGCGGTATTTT; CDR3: CASSRISGERYF
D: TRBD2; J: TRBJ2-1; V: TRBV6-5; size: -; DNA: TGTGCCAGCAAGCGGGAGTTGTACAATGAGCAGTTCTTC; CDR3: CASKRELYNEQFF
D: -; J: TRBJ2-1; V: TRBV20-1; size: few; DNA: TGCAGTGCTAAGGGCAGGGGAGGCGATGAGCAGTTCTTC; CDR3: CSAKGRGGDEQFF
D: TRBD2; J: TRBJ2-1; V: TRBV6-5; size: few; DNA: TGTGCCAGCAGTTATCTGGGGGGGGGTAACAATGAGCAGTTCTTC; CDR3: CASSYLGGGNNEQFF
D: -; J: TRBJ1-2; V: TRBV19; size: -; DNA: TGTGCCAGTAGTATAGCCCCGGGACGGACTAACTATGGCTACACCTTC; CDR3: CASSIAPGRTNYGYTF
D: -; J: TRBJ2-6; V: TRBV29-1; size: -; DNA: TGCAGCGTTGAAGATCAGGGAGTTCCCGTCCTGACTTTC; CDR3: CSVEDQGVPVLTF
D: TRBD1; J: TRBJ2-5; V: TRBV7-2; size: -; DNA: TGTGCCAGCAGCTTAACCGGGACAGTCGGGACCCAGTACTTC; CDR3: CASSLTGTVGTQYF
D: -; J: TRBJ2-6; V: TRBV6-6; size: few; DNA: TGTGCCAGCAGTTACTCTGGGTCCGGGGCCAACGTCCTGACTTTC; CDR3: CASSYSGSGANVLTF
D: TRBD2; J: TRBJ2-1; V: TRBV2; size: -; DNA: TGTGCCAGCAGTGAATTGGGCGGGAGGGCCCGCAATGAGCAGTTCTTC; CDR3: CASSELGGRARNEQFF
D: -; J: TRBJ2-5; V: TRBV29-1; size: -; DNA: TGCAGCGTTGACCCAGGGGATACCTACCAAGAGACCCAGTACTTC; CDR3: CSVDPGDTYQETQYF
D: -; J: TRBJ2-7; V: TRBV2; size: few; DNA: TGTGCCAGCAGCGCGGTCCGGACCGGTTCCTACGAGCAGTACTTC; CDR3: CASSAVRTGSYEQYF
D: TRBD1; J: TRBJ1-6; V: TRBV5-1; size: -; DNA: TGCGCCAGCACCTTGACAGGGGGTAATTCACCCCTCCACTTT; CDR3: CASTLTGGNSPLHF
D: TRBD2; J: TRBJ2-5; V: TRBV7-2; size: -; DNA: TGTGCCAGCAGGACTAGCGGGAGTGAGGTGTACTTC; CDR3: CASRTSGSEVYF
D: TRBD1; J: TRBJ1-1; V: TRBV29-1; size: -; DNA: TGCAGCGTGGGGACAGCCTTGAACACTGAAGCTTTCTTT; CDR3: CSVGTALNTEAFF
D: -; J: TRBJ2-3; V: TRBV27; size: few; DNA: TGTGCCAGCAGTTTCAGCGGCGGAGGGGCAGATACGCAGTATTTT; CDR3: CASSFSGGGADTQYF
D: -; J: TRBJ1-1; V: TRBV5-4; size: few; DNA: TGTGCCAGCAGCGGGGCAGGGAGGAACACTGAAGCTTTCTTT; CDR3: CASSGAGRNTEAFF
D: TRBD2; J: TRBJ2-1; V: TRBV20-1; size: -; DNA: TGCAGTGCTAGAGATCGGACTAGCGGGAGGCATGAGCAGTTCTTC; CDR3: CSARDRTSGRHEQFF
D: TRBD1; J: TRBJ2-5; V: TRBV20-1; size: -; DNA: TGCAGTGCAGAATGGACAGGCCAAGAGACCCAGTACTTC; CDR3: CSAEWTGQETQYF
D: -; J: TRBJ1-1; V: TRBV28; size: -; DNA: TGTGCCAGCAGTTTGGCACAGGGAGGGGGGGACACTGAAGCTTTCTTT; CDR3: CASSLAQGGGDTEAFF
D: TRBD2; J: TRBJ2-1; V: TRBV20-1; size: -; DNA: TGCAGTGCTAGACCGTGGGGAAGCGGGGTTTCCTACAATGAGCAGTTCTTC; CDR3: CSARPWGSGVSYNEQFF
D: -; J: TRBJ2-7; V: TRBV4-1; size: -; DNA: TGCGCCAGCAGCCAATCGGGACAGCAGTACTTC; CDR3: CASSQSGQQYF